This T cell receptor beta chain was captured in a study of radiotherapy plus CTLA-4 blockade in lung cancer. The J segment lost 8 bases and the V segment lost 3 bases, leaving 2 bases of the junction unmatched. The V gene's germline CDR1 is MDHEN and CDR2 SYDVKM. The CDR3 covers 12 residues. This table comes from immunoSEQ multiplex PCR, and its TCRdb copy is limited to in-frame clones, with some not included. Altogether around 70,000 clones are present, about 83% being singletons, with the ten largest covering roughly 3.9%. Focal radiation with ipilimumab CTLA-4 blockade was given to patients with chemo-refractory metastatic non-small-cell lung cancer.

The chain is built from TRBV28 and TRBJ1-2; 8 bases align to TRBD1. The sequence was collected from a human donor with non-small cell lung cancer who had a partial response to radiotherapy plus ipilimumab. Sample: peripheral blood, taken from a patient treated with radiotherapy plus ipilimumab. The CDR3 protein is CASSLTGEGYTF. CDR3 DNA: TGTGCCAGCAGTTTGACAGGGGAAGGCTACACCTTC.